These 22 T cell receptor beta chains were all obtained from the same sample, sequenced in a study of technical replicates of blood from a handful of donors (dated by TCRdb to the late 2010s). Preparation of the library involved the immunoSEQ multiplex PCR assay. Sourced from immuneACCESS, this table was stored by TCRdb with only in-frame sequences that have V and J called. A share of the clones is absent; for the studies checked, an unresolved V gene accounts for under half, and the remainder has no known explanation. The sample table holds 65,000 to 85,000 clones, of which about 89% were seen once. The ten largest clones represent roughly 0.25% of the sample. Material for sequencing was T cells isolated from PBMCs. These TCRs come from a human donor in good health.

V gene TRBV2 combines with J gene TRBJ1-1; D possibly corresponds to TRBD1 (5 bases). The germline V gene has CDR1 SNHLY and CDR2 FYNNEI. The CDR3 consists of 14 residues. V was trimmed by 8 bases and J by 3 bases, leaving 16 bases between them. The chain's CDR3 is CASSQGGSHTEAFF. CDR3 sequence (DNA): TGTGCCAGCTCTCAGGGAGGTTCACACACTGAAGCTTTCTTT.

This chain links TRBV2 with TRBJ2-7, with D possibly being TRBD1 (5 bases). Germline lookup yields CDR1 SNHLY and CDR2 FYNNEI. The CDR3 totals 17 residues. Trimming stripped 2 bases from V and 1 base from J, with 18 bases between. This CDR3 is CASSEFLMGPQSYEQYF. In nucleotides, the CDR3 is TGTGCCAGCAGTGAATTCCTCATGGGGCCACAATCCTACGAGCAGTACTTC.

This chain connects TRBV6-1 to TRBJ2-7; TRBD1 agrees at 9 bases. CDR1 is MNHNS and CDR2 is SASEGT in the germline V gene. The CDR3 has 14 residues. Trimming removed 5 bases from V and 6 bases from J; junction bases left unmatched: 8. The CDR3, as DNA: TGTGCCAGCAGTCCACAGGGGGCCCCTGCCGAGCAGTACTTC. Protein: CASSPQGAPAEQYF.

The table lists this clone with a few counts. The chain uses TRBV29-1 and TRBJ1-1; the D is unclear. This CDR3 contains 12 residues. V lost 6 bases to trimming and J lost 0 bases, with 8 bases between them. Germline-derived CDR1 and CDR2 are SQVTM and ANQGSEA. The CDR3: CSVDQVNTEAFF. Written as DNA, the CDR3 is TGCAGCGTCGACCAGGTGAACACTGAAGCTTTCTTT.

This chain joins TRBV13 and TRBJ1-3, with TRBD1 matching 7 bases. V lost 5 bases and J lost 0; bases outside the gene matches: 10. Germline V gene data show CDR1 as PRHDT and CDR2 as FYEKMQ (reference sequence). This CDR3 contains 17 residues. This CDR3 is CASSAPRGQSSGNTIYF. As DNA, the CDR3 is TGTGCCAGCAGCGCGCCCAGGGGACAGAGCTCTGGAAACACCATATATTTT.

CDR3 in DNA: TGTGCCAGCACTGAACGGCAGGGGGCTCCCCAGTACTTC. This encodes CASTERQGAPQYF. This chain connects TRBV6-5 to TRBJ2-5; 8 nucleotides agree with TRBD1. V shed 7 bases, J shed 9 bases, and the junction held 10 bases outside the gene matches. The CDR3 extends over 13 amino acids. Germline CDR1 MNHEY, CDR2 SVGAGI.

CDR3 nucleotide sequence: TGTGCCAGCAGCCCCTTGGGGGACAGTCCATTCTACGAGCAGTACTTC. This translates into CASSPLGDSPFYEQYF. The chain couples TRBV7-6 to TRBJ2-7; 7 positions agree with TRBD1. V gave up 5 bases and J gave up 3 bases; unmatched junction bases: 13. CDR1 SGHVS and CDR2 FNYEAQ come from the germline V gene. The CDR3 contains 16 residues.

The rearrangement uses TRBV11-2 and TRBJ2-5, with D tentatively TRBD1 (6 bases). Germline V lookup: CDR1 SGHAT, CDR2 FQNNGV. V shed 3 bases and J shed 7 bases, with 15 bases lying between them. The CDR3 has 14 amino acids. CDR3 bases: TGTGCCAGCAGCTTTATCCGCGCCAGGGGGACCCAGTACTTC. This sequence encodes CASSFIRARGTQYF.

The V and J genes are TRBV5-5 and TRBJ1-1; D remains unclear. The ends were cut back, 4 bases at V and 4 bases at J, with 8 bases in the middle. The CDR3 sequence is 12 residues long. Looked up from germline, CDR1 is SGHKS and CDR2 is YYEKEE (reference sequence). The DNA for the CDR3 is TGTGCCAGCAGCAGAGCTGGCACTGAAGCTTTCTTT. As protein: CASSRAGTEAFF.

V is TRBV5-6 and J is TRBJ2-1; TRBD2 matches at 12 bases. Losses at the gene ends were 4 bases for V and 4 bases for J; bases not matched to a gene: 3. Germline CDR1 SGHDT, CDR2 YYEEEE. This CDR3 is 15 amino acids long. CDR3 region: CASSATSGGYNEQFF. Written as DNA, the CDR3 is TGTGCCAGCAGCGCGACTAGCGGGGGATACAATGAGCAGTTCTTC.

The genes are TRBV9 and TRBJ2-1; possible D gene TRBD2, 7 bases. The CDR3 contains 16 residues. The V gene lost 4 bases and the J gene lost 8 bases, with 22 bases spanning the gap. Looked up from germline, CDR1 is SGDLS and CDR2 is YYNGEE. CDR3 amino acids: CASSPVGGAFGDEQFF. The CDR3 DNA follows: TGTGCCAGCAGCCCGGTGGGGGGGGCCTTCGGGGATGAGCAGTTCTTC.

The CDR3 bases are TGCGCCAGCCCCTTGTTTCCGGGAGGCCGTGAACGTGGCTCCTACAATGAGCAGTTCTTC. This encodes CASPLFPGGRERGSYNEQFF. The chain carries TRBV10-1 and TRBJ2-1; 7 positions match TRBD2. The length of the CDR3 is 20 residues. After removal of 8 bases from V and 0 bases from J, the junction contained 22 bases not matched to a gene. Looked up from germline, CDR1 is WNHNN and CDR2 is SYGVQD (reference sequence).

V is TRBV6-1 and J is TRBJ2-5, with 8 bases identical to TRBD2. This CDR3 has 14 amino acids. J lost 1 base, V lost 6 bases, and 4 bases had no gene match. Germline V lookup: CDR1 MNHNS, CDR2 SASEGT. The CDR3 loop reads CASSRGLGQETQYF. The CDR3 bases are TGTGCCAGCAGCCGGGGACTAGGCCAAGAGACCCAGTACTTC.

This chain links TRBV11-3 with TRBJ1-4; TRBD1 matches at 9 bases. CDR1 is SGHNT and CDR2 is YENEEA in the germline V gene. Trimming removed 1 base from V and 7 bases from J; junction bases left unmatched: 7. CDR3 length: 16 residues. The DNA of the CDR3 is TGTGCCAGCAGCTTAGCCCACAGGGGGCCGTTTGAAAAACTGTTTTTT. Protein product: CASSLAHRGPFEKLFF.

This chain joins TRBV10-3 and TRBJ1-1; 7 nucleotides line up with TRBD1. CDR1 ENHRY and CDR2 SYGVKD come from the germline V gene. V lost 3 bases, J lost 0 bases, and 10 bases stayed unmatched. The CDR3 runs 17 residues. The DNA of the CDR3 is TGTGCCATCAGTGAACCCCGACAGGGTAGGGTGAACACTGAAGCTTTCTTT. This sequence encodes CAISEPRQGRVNTEAFF.

CDR3 loop: CASSLIATITDTQYF. The CDR3 DNA reads TGTGCCAGCAGTCTTATTGCGACAATCACAGATACGCAGTATTTT. This chain uses TRBV11-3 with TRBJ2-3; D is undetermined. The CDR3 is 15 residues long. V shed 6 bases and J shed 2 bases, with 15 bases lying between them. CDR1 SGHNT and CDR2 YENEEA come from the germline V gene.

This chain joins TRBV18 and TRBJ1-3, with 9 positions matching TRBD1. With V trimmed by 3 bases and J by 4 bases, 7 bases remained unmatched. The CDR3 has 16 residues. Germline V gives CDR1 KGHSH, CDR2 LQKENI. The CDR3 coding sequence is TGTGCCAGCTCACCTCCGGGACAGGGTTTGGGAAACACCATATATTTT. Translating it yields CASSPPGQGLGNTIYF. The variable domain in full, with the rest retrieved from reference TRBV18 and TRBJ1-3, is NAGVMQNPRHLVRRRGQEARLRCSPMKGHSHVYWYRQLPEEGLKFMVYLQKENIIDESGMPKERFSAEFPKEGPSILRIQQVVRGDSAAYFCASSPPGQGLGNTIYFGEGSWLTVV.

The CDR3 spells CASSLSASEIYNEQFF. The DNA for the CDR3 is TGTGCCAGCAGTTTATCGGCTAGCGAGATATACAATGAGCAGTTCTTC. V is TRBV27 and J is TRBJ2-1; TRBD2 might be the D (6 bases). The CDR3 length is 16 residues. The germline CDR1 and CDR2 sequences are MNHEY and SMNVEV (reference sequence). The V gene lost 0 bases and the J gene lost 4 bases, with 13 bases spanning the gap.

The chain uses TRBV19 and TRBJ2-1; no reliable D call. With 5 bases removed from V and 8 bases from J, the gap between germline ends came to 10 bases. There are 12 residues in the CDR3. In germline, CDR1 is LNHDA, CDR2 SQIVND (reference sequence). The CDR3: CASSGRSDEQFF. CDR3 in DNA: TGTGCCAGTAGTGGCCGAAGCGATGAGCAGTTCTTC.

The V and J genes are TRBV5-6 and TRBJ2-2; 9 bases fit TRBD2. This CDR3 comprises 17 residues. Germline V gene data show CDR1 as SGHDT and CDR2 as YYEEEE. The J segment lost 7 bases and the V segment lost 4 bases, leaving 14 bases of the junction unmatched. Written as DNA, the CDR3 is TGTGCCAGCAGCCAAACCGGGACTAGCAGAATGGGCGGGGAGCTGTTTTTT. This sequence encodes CASSQTGTSRMGGELFF.

The rearrangement links TRBV6-1 to TRBJ2-5, with TRBD1 as a possible D gene (5 bases). Germline loops: CDR1 MNHNS, CDR2 SASEGT. The CDR3 spans 13 residues. Deletions cut 4 bases from V and 1 base from J, with 7 bases between. CDR3 coding DNA: TGTGCCAGCAGTGTTCAGGGCCAAGAGACCCAGTACTTC. Its translation is CASSVQGQETQYF.

V and J are TRBV4-1 and TRBJ1-1; D might be TRBD1 (5 bases). Germline loops: CDR1 MGHRA, CDR2 YSYEKL. Trimming pared 2 bases from V and 9 bases from J, leaving 13 bases between. The CDR3 covers 13 residues. CDR3 DNA sequence: TGCGCCAGCAGCCAATACTCGACAGAGAAAGCTTTCTTT. This encodes CASSQYSTEKAFF.